This T cell receptor beta chain was recovered during a study of T cells in Graves' hyperthyroidism and ophthalmopathy. What was amplified from RNA transcripts were TCR beta CDR3 regions. With the HTBI primer set, the TCR CDR3 went through a first round of RT-PCR. TCRdb re-called the multiplex PCR reads through MiXCR, storing one row per CDR3 protein. The sample shows 800,000 or so distinct CDR3 sequences, over 35% of them seen only once. Stability of Graves' hyperthyroidism was defined as absent ophthalmopathy progression within 18 months. Diagnoses were made from clinical symptoms, serum measures (thyroxine and TRAb), thyroid ultrasound and orbital computed tomography. This clonotype was counted a few times. Sequencing was carried out using blood. This TCR was recovered from a man aged 18 to 29 with Graves' hyperthyroidism.

The CDR3 region has the DNA TGCAGTGCACCACAGGGGGCGCGGGTTAATGAAAAACTGTTTTTT. Its translation is CSAPQGARVNEKLFF. The chain combines TRBV20-1 with TRBJ1-4, with 9 bases that match TRBD1. The length of the CDR3 is 15 residues. Trimming removed 6 bases from V and 4 bases from J; junction bases left unmatched: 9. The germline V gene has CDR1 DFQATT and CDR2 SNEGSKA (reference sequence).